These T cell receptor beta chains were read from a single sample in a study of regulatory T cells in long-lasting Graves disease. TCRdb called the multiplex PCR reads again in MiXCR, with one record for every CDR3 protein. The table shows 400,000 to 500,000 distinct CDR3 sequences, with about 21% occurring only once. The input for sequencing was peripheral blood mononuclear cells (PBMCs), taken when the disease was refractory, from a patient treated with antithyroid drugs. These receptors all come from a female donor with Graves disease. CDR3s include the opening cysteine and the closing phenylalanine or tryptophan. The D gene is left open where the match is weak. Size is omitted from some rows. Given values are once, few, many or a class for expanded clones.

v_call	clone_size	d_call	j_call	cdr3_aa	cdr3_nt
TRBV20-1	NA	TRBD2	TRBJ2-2	CSAWDYNTGELFF	TGCAGTGCCTGGGACTATAACACCGGGGAGCTGTTTTTT
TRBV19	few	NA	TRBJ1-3	CAAKGEAGNTIYF	TGTGCCGCCAAAGGGGAAGCTGGAAACACCATATATTTT
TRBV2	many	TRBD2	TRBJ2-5	CASRQTSGVQETQYF	TGTGCCAGCAGGCAGACTAGCGGAGTCCAAGAGACCCAGTACTTC
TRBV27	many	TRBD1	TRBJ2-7	CASSALTGGNGEQYF	TGTGCCAGCAGTGCCCTGACAGGGGGCAATGGCGAGCAGTACTTC
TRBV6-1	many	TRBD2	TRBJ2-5	CASKGSGRRGETQYF	TGTGCCAGCAAGGGTAGCGGGAGAAGGGGAGAGACCCAGTACTTC
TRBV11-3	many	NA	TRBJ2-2	CASSLGRHSNTGELFF	TGTGCCAGCAGCTTAGGGCGGCACTCGAACACCGGGGAGCTGTTTTTT
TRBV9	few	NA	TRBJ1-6	CASSAKGTPYDSPLHF	TGTGCCAGCAGCGCGAAGGGGACACCCTACGATTCACCCCTCCACTTT
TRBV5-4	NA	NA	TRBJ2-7	CASSFWQGLTHEQYF	TGTGCCAGCAGCTTCTGGCAGGGCCTGACACACGAGCAGTACTTC
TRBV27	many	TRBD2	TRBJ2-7	CASSPRGGGTYEQYF	TGTGCCAGCAGTCCCCGGGGGGGCGGTACCTACGAGCAGTACTTC
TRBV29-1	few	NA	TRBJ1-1	CSVDDSEAFF	TGCAGCGTAGACGACAGTGAAGCTTTCTTT
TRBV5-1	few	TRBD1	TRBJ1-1	CASSLYGQGPKSTEAFF	TGCGCCAGCAGCTTATACGGACAGGGGCCCAAGAGCACTGAAGCTTTCTTT
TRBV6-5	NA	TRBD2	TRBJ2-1	CASSSPFLAGGGNEQFF	TGTGCCAGCAGTTCCCCCTTTCTAGCGGGAGGAGGCAATGAGCAGTTCTTC
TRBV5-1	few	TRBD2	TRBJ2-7	CASSGLAGSQPYEQYF	TGCGCCAGCAGCGGACTAGCGGGCTCCCAACCCTACGAGCAGTACTTC
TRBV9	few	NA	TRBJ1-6	CASSRPGSANSPLHF	TGTGCCAGCAGTAGACCGGGATCCGCTAATTCACCCCTCCACTTT
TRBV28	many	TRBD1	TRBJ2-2	CASTPWGQVPGELFF	TGTGCCAGCACCCCATGGGGACAGGTCCCCGGGGAGCTGTTTTTT
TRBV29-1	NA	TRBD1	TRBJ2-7	CSVEGQGDVYEQYF	TGCAGCGTTGAAGGACAGGGGGACGTCTACGAGCAGTACTTC
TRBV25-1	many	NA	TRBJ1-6	CASSVGGLGNSPLHF	TGTGCCAGCAGTGTTGGGGGGCTTGGGAATTCACCCCTCCACTTT
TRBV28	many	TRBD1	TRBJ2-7	CASITGGSSYEQYF	TGTGCCAGCATCACAGGGGGCAGCTCCTACGAGCAGTACTTC
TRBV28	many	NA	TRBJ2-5	CASSLFGDTTETQYF	TGTGCCAGCAGTTTATTTGGGGACACGACGGAGACCCAGTACTTC
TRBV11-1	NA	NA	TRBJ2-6	CASSLRTAGANVLTF	TGTGCCAGCAGCTTGAGGACAGCCGGGGCCAACGTCCTGACTTTC
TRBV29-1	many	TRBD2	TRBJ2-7	CSARTSGGHEQYF	TGCAGCGCCCGGACTAGCGGCGGCCACGAGCAGTACTTC
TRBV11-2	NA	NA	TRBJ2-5	CASSGLGGQETQYF	TGTGCCAGCAGCGGACTTGGAGGACAAGAGACCCAGTACTTC
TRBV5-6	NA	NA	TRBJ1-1	CASSFPGRRTEAFF	TGTGCCAGCAGCTTCCCGGGGAGAAGGACTGAAGCTTTCTTT
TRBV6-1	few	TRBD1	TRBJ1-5	CASSNNRGSNVNQPQHF	TGTGCCAGCAGTAATAACAGGGGGTCGAACGTCAATCAGCCCCAGCATTTT
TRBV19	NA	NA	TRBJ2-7	CATEDRDFGLQYF	TGTGCTACCGAAGACAGGGACTTTGGGTTGCAGTACTTC
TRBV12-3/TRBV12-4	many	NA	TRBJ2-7	CASSLTPSSYEQYF	TGTGCCAGCAGTTTAACTCCCAGCTCCTACGAGCAGTACTTC
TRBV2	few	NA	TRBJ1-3	CASSDWTKYSGNTIYF	TGTGCCAGCAGTGACTGGACGAAGTACTCTGGAAACACCATATATTTT
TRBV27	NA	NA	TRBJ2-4	CASSERPFQRLSGLAKNIQYF	TGTGCCAGCAGCGAGCGACCGTTCCAAAGGCTCTCGGGACTAGCCAAAAACATTCAGTACTTC
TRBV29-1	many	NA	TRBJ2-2	CSVEALGRQGGPGELFF	TGCAGCGTTGAAGCCCTAGGTCGACAGGGAGGTCCCGGGGAGCTGTTTTTT
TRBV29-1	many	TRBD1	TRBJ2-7	CSVPGTGGDSQYF	TGCAGCGTACCCGGGACAGGGGGCGACTCGCAGTACTTC
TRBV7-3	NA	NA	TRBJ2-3	CASSLLEADTQYF	TGTGCCAGCAGCTTATTGGAGGCAGATACGCAGTATTTT
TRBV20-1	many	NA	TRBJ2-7	CSAGGASSYEQYF	TGCAGTGCGGGCGGGGCCTCCTCCTACGAGCAGTACTTC
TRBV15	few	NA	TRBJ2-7	CATSREGVGYEQYF	TGTGCCACCAGCAGAGAAGGGGTGGGCTACGAGCAGTACTTC
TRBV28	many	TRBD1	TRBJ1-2	CASRQGTNYGYTF	TGTGCCAGCAGACAGGGGACTAACTATGGCTACACCTTC
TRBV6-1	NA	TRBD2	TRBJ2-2	CASNLAANTGELFF	TGTGCCAGCAATCTAGCGGCGAACACCGGGGAGCTGTTTTTT
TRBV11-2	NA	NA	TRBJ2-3	CASSKTGRAGTSTDTQYF	TGTGCCAGCAGCAAGACAGGGAGGGCGGGGACTAGCACAGATACGCAGTATTTT
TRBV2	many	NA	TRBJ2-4	CASSVENGNIQYF	TGTGCCAGCAGTGTCGAAAACGGAAACATTCAGTACTTC
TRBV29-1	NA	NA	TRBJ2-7	CSVEDRSGSYEQYF	TGCAGCGTTGAAGATCGGAGCGGTTCCTACGAGCAGTACTTC
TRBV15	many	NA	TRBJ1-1	CATRNVGGDINTEAFF	TGTGCCACCCGGAACGTGGGGGGCGATATTAACACTGAAGCTTTCTTT
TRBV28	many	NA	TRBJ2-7	CASISSPGTRSYEQYF	TGTGCCAGCATCTCATCTCCGGGGACACGTTCCTACGAGCAGTACTTC
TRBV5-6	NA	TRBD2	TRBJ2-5	CASSTTSGSYETQYF	TGTGCCAGCAGCACGACTAGCGGGAGTTATGAGACCCAGTACTTC
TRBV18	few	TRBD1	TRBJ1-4	CASRDRASEKLFF	TGTGCCAGCCGTGACAGGGCCAGCGAAAAACTGTTTTTT
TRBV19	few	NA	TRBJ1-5	CASSVRDKGYRYSNQPQHF	TGTGCCAGTAGTGTCCGGGACAAGGGATACCGTTATAGCAATCAGCCCCAGCATTTT
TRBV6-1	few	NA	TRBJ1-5	CASSPTGTSNQPQHF	TGTGCCAGCAGTCCGACAGGCACCAGCAATCAGCCCCAGCATTTT
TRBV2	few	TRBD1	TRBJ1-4	CASSETGREKLFF	TGTGCCAGCAGTGAGACAGGGCGGGAAAAACTGTTTTTT
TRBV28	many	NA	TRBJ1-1	CASSLSGAMAFF	TGTGCCAGCAGTTTGTCAGGCGCAATGGCTTTCTTT
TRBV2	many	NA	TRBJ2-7	CASSERGTSYEQYF	TGTGCCAGCAGTGAACGTGGGACCTCCTACGAGCAGTACTTC
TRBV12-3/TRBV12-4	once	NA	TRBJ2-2	CASSFTGAVNTGELFF	TGTGCCAGCAGTTTTACGGGAGCGGTGAACACCGGGGAGCTGTTTTTT
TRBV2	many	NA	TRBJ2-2	CASSEEKSELFF	TGTGCCAGCAGTGAAGAAAAATCGGAGCTGTTTTTT